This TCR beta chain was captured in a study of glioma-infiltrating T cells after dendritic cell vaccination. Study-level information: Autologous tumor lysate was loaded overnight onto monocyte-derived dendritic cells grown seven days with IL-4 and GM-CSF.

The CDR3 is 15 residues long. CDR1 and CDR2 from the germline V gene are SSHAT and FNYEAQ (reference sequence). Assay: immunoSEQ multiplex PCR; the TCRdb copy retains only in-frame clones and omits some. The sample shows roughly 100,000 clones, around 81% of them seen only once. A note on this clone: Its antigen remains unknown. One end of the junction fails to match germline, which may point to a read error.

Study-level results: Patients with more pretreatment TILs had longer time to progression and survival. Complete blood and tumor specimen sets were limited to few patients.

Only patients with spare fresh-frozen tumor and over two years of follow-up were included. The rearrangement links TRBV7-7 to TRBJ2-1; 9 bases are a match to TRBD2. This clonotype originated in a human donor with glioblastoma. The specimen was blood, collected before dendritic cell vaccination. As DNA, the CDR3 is TGTGCTAGCAGCTTAGAGGCGGGGGGGCTTAATGAGCAGTTCTTC. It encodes CASSLEAGGLNEQFF.